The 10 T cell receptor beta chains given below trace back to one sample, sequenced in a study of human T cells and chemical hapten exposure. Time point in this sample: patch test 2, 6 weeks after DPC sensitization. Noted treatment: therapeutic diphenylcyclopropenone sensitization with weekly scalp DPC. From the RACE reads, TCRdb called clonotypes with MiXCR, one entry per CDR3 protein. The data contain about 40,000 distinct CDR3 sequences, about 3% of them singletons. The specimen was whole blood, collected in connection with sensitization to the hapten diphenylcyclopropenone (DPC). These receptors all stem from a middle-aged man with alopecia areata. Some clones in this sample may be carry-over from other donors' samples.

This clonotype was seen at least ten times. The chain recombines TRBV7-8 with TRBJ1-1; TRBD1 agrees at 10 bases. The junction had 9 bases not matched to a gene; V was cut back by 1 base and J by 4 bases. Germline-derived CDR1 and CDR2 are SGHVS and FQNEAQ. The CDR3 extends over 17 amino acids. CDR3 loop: CASSLGGQGILGTEAFF. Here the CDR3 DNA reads TGTGCCAGCAGCTTAGGGGGACAGGGGATTTTGGGCACTGAAGCTTTCTTT.

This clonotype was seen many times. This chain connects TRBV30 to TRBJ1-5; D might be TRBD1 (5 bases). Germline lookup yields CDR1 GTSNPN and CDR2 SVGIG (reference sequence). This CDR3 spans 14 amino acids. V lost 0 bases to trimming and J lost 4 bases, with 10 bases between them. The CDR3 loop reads CAWSVGVGNQPQHF. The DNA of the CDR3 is TGTGCCTGGAGTGTAGGGGTGGGTAATCAGCCCCAGCATTTT. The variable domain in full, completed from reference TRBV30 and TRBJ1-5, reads SQTIHQWPATLVQPVGSPLSLECTVEGTSNPNLYWYRQAAGRGLQLLFYSVGIGQISSEVPQNLSASRPQDRQFILSSKKLLLSDSGFYLCAWSVGVGNQPQHFGDGTRLSIL.

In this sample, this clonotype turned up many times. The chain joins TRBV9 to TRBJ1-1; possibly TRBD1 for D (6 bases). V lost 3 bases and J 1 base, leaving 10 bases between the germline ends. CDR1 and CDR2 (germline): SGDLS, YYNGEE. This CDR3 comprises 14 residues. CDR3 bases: TGTGCCAGCAGCGGGGGACAAGCGAACACTGAAGCTTTCTTT. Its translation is CASSGGQANTEAFF.

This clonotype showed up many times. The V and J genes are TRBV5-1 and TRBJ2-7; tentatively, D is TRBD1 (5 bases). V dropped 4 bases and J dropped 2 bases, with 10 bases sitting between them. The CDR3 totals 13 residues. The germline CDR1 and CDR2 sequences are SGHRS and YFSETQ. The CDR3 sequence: CASSPRQTYEQYF. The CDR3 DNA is TGCGCCAGCAGCCCAAGACAGACCTACGAGCAGTACTTC.

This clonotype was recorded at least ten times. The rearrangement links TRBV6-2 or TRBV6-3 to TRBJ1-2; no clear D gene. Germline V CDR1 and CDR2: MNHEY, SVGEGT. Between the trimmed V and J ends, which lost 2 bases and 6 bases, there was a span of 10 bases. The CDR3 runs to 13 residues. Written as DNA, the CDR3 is TGTGCCAGCAGTTACACCGGGGTCGATGGCTACACCTTC. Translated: CASSYTGVDGYTF.

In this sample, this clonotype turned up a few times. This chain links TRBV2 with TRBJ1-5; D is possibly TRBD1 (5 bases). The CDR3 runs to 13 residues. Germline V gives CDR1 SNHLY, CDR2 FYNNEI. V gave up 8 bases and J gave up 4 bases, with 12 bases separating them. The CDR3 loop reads CASGHGRNQPQHF. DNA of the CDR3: TGTGCCAGCGGACATGGGAGAAATCAGCCCCAGCATTTT.

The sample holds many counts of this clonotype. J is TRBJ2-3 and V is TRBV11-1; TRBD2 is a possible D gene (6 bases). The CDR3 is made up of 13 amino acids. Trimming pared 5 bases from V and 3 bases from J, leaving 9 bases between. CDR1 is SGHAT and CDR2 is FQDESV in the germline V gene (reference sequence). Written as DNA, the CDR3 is TGTGCCAGCAGCCGCGGGATTACAGATACGCAGTATTTT. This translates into CASSRGITDTQYF.

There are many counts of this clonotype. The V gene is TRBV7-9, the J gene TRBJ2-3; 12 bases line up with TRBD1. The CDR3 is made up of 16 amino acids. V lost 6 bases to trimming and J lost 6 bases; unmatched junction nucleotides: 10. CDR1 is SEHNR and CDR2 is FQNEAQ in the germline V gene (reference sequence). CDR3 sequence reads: CASRKPGQGARDTQYF. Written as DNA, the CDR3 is TGTGCCAGCAGAAAACCGGGACAGGGGGCCAGGGATACGCAGTATTTT.

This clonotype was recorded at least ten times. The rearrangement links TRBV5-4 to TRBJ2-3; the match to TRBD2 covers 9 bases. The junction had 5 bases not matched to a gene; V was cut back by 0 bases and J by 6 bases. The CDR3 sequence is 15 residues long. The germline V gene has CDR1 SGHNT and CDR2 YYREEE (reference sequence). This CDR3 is CASSLGAGGSDTQYF. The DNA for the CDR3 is TGTGCCAGCAGCTTGGGAGCGGGAGGTTCGGATACGCAGTATTTT.

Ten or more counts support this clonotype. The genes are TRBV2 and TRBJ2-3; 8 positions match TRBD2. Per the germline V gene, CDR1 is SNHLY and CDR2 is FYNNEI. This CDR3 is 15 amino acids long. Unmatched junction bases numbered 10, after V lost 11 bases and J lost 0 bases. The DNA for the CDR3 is TGTGCCTCAAGGCAGCGGGAGACTAGCACAGATACGCAGTATTTT. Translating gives CASRQRETSTDTQYF. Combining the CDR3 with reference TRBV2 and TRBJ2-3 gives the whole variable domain EPEVTQTPSHQVTQMGQEVILRCVPISNHLYFYWYRQILGQKVEFLVSFYNNEISEKSEIFDDQFSVERPDGSNFTLKIRSTKLEDSAMYFCASRQRETSTDTQYFGPGTRLTVL.